These T cell receptor beta chains were read from a single sample in a study of vaccination effects on CD4 cells after COVID-19. The antigens of these receptors remain unknown. Assay used: immunoSEQ multiplex PCR; TCRdb lists only in-frame clones, some missing. Of around 50,000 clones in the sample, 60% to 85% were seen once. This specimen was CD4+ T cells from PBMCs cultured without peptide, taken before COVID-19 vaccination. These receptors came from a human donor who had a prior SARS-CoV-2 infection. Both conserved end residues are part of each CDR3. A D gene is named only where the DNA matches it firmly. The size of a clone is reported for some rows only, either as once, few or many, or as a class for expanded clones.

size	D	V	J	CDR3	DNA
-	TRBD1	TRBV5-1	TRBJ2-1	CASSFAGQGGLSYNEQFF	TGCGCCAGCAGCTTTGCCGGACAGGGAGGATTATCCTACAATGAGCAGTTCTTC
-	-	TRBV9	TRBJ1-5	CASSADAQGLPQHF	TGTGCCAGCAGCGCCGACGCACAGGGTTTGCCCCAGCATTTT
-	-	TRBV28	TRBJ1-2	CASSFTGHDYGYTF	TGTGCCAGCAGTTTTACCGGACACGACTATGGCTACACCTTC
-	-	TRBV15	TRBJ2-4	CATSRDLMNRAKNIQYF	TGTGCCACCAGCAGAGATTTAATGAACAGGGCCAAAAACATTCAGTACTTC
few	TRBD2	TRBV4-1	TRBJ2-5	CASSQINILAFGTQYF	TGCGCCAGCAGCCAGATAAACATACTAGCGTTCGGTACCCAGTACTTC
-	TRBD1	TRBV2	TRBJ2-7	CATGPGGSSYEQYF	TGTGCCACCGGACCAGGGGGAAGCTCCTACGAGCAGTACTTC
-	-	TRBV19	TRBJ1-6	CASRPGPGRSYNSPLHF	TGTGCCAGTAGGCCCGGACCAGGGCGGTCCTATAATTCACCCCTCCACTTT
-	-	TRBV5-6	TRBJ1-3	CASSLPGRSGNTIYF	TGTGCCAGCAGCTTGCCAGGGAGGTCCGGAAACACCATATATTTT
-	-	TRBV18	TRBJ2-4	CASSPGPGKNIQYF	TGTGCCAGCTCACCGGGACCGGGCAAAAACATTCAGTACTTC
-	-	TRBV4-1	TRBJ2-5	CASSRDPNKQDF	TGCGCCAGCAGCCGGGACCCAAATAAACAGGACTTC
-	-	TRBV4-2	TRBJ2-6	CASSQPDGTGANVLTF	TGTGCCAGCAGCCAGCCAGACGGGACTGGGGCCAACGTCCTGACTTTC
-	-	TRBV2	TRBJ2-5	CASSREGYRGETQYF	TGTGCCAGCAGTAGGGAGGGGTACAGGGGCGAGACCCAGTACTTC
-	TRBD1	TRBV11-2	TRBJ2-7	CASSLAVRGRSYEQYF	TGTGCCAGCAGCTTAGCGGTAAGGGGGCGCTCCTACGAGCAGTACTTC
-	-	TRBV11-2	TRBJ2-7	CANYPSRPDYEQYF	TGTGCCAACTACCCCTCTCGGCCAGACTACGAGCAGTACTTC
-	-	TRBV5-5	TRBJ1-2	CASSQAVGAYTF	TGTGCCAGCAGCCAGGCGGTGGGGGCCTACACCTTC
-	-	TRBV6-6	TRBJ1-1	CASSPQGRRRRLNTEAFF	TGTGCCAGCAGTCCCCAAGGGCGCCGGCGACGACTGAACACTGAAGCTTTCTTT
-	-	TRBV4-2	TRBJ2-5	CASSQDRKTQETQYF	TGTGCCAGCAGCCAAGATAGGAAAACCCAAGAGACCCAGTACTTC
-	-	TRBV27	TRBJ1-4	CASSSFGFFGSNNEKLFF	TGTGCCAGCAGTTCGTTCGGTTTTTTCGGGAGTAATAATGAAAAACTGTTTTTT